The rows below give T cell receptor beta chains drawn from one sample of a study of CD8 T cells in ankylosing spondylitis. TCRdb analysed the 5' RACE reads with MiXCR anew, one entry per CDR3 protein. The table includes approximately 250,000 distinct CDR3 sequences, 10% to 13% detected once. Source material: blood, either unsorted or a sorted T cell fraction (not recorded which). These receptors were obtained from a male donor with ankylosing spondylitis or in good health (not recorded which). CDR3s include the opening cysteine and the closing phenylalanine or tryptophan. D genes are given only for firm matches. The size entry is marked missing in some rows and otherwise reads once, few, many or a size class.

d_gene: .; j_gene: TRBJ2-1; abundance: many; v_gene: TRBV15; CDR3nt: TGTGCCACCAGCAGCGACTCCGGAGGGGGTGAGCAGTTCTTC; CDR3aa: CATSSDSGGGEQFF
d_gene: TRBD2; j_gene: TRBJ2-1; abundance: .; v_gene: TRBV20-1; CDR3nt: TGCAGTGCTAGCGACCGACTGAGCGGGGTAAGCTCCTACAATGAGCAGTTCTTC; CDR3aa: CSASDRLSGVSSYNEQFF
d_gene: .; j_gene: TRBJ2-7; abundance: many; v_gene: TRBV25-1; CDR3nt: TGTGCCAGCAGTTTCAGCAAGTTCTACGAGCAGTACTTC; CDR3aa: CASSFSKFYEQYF
d_gene: .; j_gene: TRBJ1-5; abundance: many; v_gene: TRBV30; CDR3nt: TGTGCCTGGAGTGGGAACAGGGACAATCAGCCCCAGCATTTT; CDR3aa: CAWSGNRDNQPQHF
d_gene: TRBD2; j_gene: TRBJ2-1; abundance: few; v_gene: TRBV10-3; CDR3nt: TGTGCCATCAGTGGGGGGAGGGCGCAGTTCTTC; CDR3aa: CAISGGRAQFF
d_gene: TRBD2; j_gene: TRBJ2-7; abundance: many; v_gene: TRBV12-3/TRBV12-4; CDR3nt: TGTGCCAGCAGTCGGACTAGCGGGAGGTACGAGCAGTACTTC; CDR3aa: CASSRTSGRYEQYF
d_gene: TRBD1; j_gene: TRBJ2-7; abundance: many; v_gene: TRBV7-9; CDR3nt: TGTGCCAGCAGCGCAACCAGGACAGGGTCCTACGAGCAGTACTTC; CDR3aa: CASSATRTGSYEQYF
d_gene: .; j_gene: TRBJ2-1; abundance: many; v_gene: TRBV15; CDR3nt: TGTGCCACCAGCAGAGTTATCGCGGGAGAGCAGTTCTTC; CDR3aa: CATSRVIAGEQFF
d_gene: .; j_gene: TRBJ1-4; abundance: few; v_gene: TRBV5-1; CDR3nt: TGCGCCAGCAGCTCCAACCGACAGGTTGGAAGTGAAAAACTGTTTTTT; CDR3aa: CASSSNRQVGSEKLFF
d_gene: TRBD1; j_gene: TRBJ1-2; abundance: many; v_gene: TRBV4-2; CDR3nt: TGTGCCAGCAGCCAAGATACAGGGGGACAGAGGGACTATGGCTACACCTTC; CDR3aa: CASSQDTGGQRDYGYTF
d_gene: TRBD1; j_gene: TRBJ1-1; abundance: many; v_gene: TRBV27; CDR3nt: TGTGCCAGCGGGACAGGGGGGAACACTGAAGCTTTCTTT; CDR3aa: CASGTGGNTEAFF
d_gene: .; j_gene: TRBJ2-1; abundance: many; v_gene: TRBV5-1; CDR3nt: TGCGCCAGCAGCTTGGCGGGAGATGGGCGTAATGAGCAGTTCTTC; CDR3aa: CASSLAGDGRNEQFF
d_gene: TRBD2; j_gene: TRBJ2-3; abundance: once; v_gene: TRBV5-1; CDR3nt: TGCGCCAGCAGCTTCGGGACTAGCGGGAGAATCCCAGATACGCAGTATTTT; CDR3aa: CASSFGTSGRIPDTQYF